One and the same sample provided the 27 T cell receptor beta chains below, sequenced in a study of T cells in narcolepsy. Here immunoSEQ multiplex PCR was the method, and the copy in TCRdb shows in-frame clones only, minus some. The data contain about 15,000 clones, over 75% of them singletons. What was sequenced was memory (CD45RA-) CD4+ T cells from blood. Receptors were obtained from a human donor in good health.

This sequence joins TRBV2 and TRBJ1-1; no reliable D call. CDR1 and CDR2 from the germline V gene are SNHLY and FYNNEI. This CDR3 comprises 16 residues. V shed 6 bases and J shed 0 bases, with 17 bases lying between them. Written as DNA, the CDR3 is TGTGCCAGCAGGGCCACCTTACAGAGAATGAACACTGAAGCTTTCTTT. Its translation is CASRATLQRMNTEAFF.

V gene TRBV25-1 combines with J gene TRBJ2-5; D uncertain. Germline loops: CDR1 MGHDK, CDR2 SYGVNS. The V gene lost 6 bases and the J gene lost 5 bases, with 13 bases spanning the gap. The CDR3 is 13 residues long. The CDR3 loop reads CASRTTHGETQYF. CDR3 in DNA: TGTGCCAGCAGAACAACTCATGGGGAGACCCAGTACTTC.

V and J are TRBV6-1 and TRBJ1-1; TRBD1 is a possible D gene (5 bases). CDR3 length: 14 residues. Trimming removed 8 bases at V and 0 bases at J, with 13 bases between. Germline V gene data show CDR1 as MNHNS and CDR2 as SASEGT. CDR3 residues: CASGARGMNTEAFF. CDR3 coding DNA: TGTGCCAGCGGTGCGAGGGGAATGAACACTGAAGCTTTCTTT.

The CDR3 DNA follows: TGTGCCAGCAGTGAAGCGGGGGGGGACAGGGGTGGCTACACCTTC. Translated, it gives CASSEAGGDRGGYTF. The chain joins TRBV6-1 to TRBJ1-2, with 10 bases identical to TRBD1. Germline V gene lookup returns CDR1 MNHNS and CDR2 SASEGT. The V segment lost 0 bases and the J segment 7 bases; nucleotides outside the gene matches: 5. This CDR3 is built from 15 residues.

The chain links TRBV7-2 to TRBJ2-5; D is unresolved. V lost 5 bases and J lost 2, with 12 bases in between. Germline V gene sequence: CDR1 SGHTA, CDR2 FQGNSA. CDR3 length equals 14 residues. DNA for the CDR3: TGTGCCAGCAGCCCCGGTTGGGCGCAAGAGACCCAGTACTTC. Encoded protein: CASSPGWAQETQYF.

This chain uses TRBV30 with TRBJ1-2; 8 bases are shared with TRBD1. V shed 1 base, J shed 4 bases, and the junction held 5 bases outside the gene matches. This CDR3 contains 14 residues. Germline values: CDR1 GTSNPN, CDR2 SVGIG (reference sequence). CDR3 region: CAWSDFGQGYGYTF. The DNA for the CDR3 is TGTGCCTGGAGTGATTTTGGACAGGGCTATGGCTACACCTTC.

The rearrangement links TRBV18 to TRBJ1-5; D unclear. Germline-derived CDR1 and CDR2 are KGHSH and LQKENI. This CDR3 comprises 15 residues. Trimming left V 2 bases short and J 1 base short, with 9 bases between. The CDR3 is CASSPGVGSNQPQHF. The DNA of the CDR3 is TGTGCCAGCTCACCAGGGGTCGGAAGCAATCAGCCCCAGCATTTT.

The chain couples TRBV27 to TRBJ2-7, with a weak D call TRBD2 (6 bases). Trimming left V 10 bases short and J 1 base short, with 14 bases between. This CDR3 contains 13 residues. CDR1 and CDR2 from the germline V gene are MNHEY and SMNVEV (reference sequence). The CDR3 coding sequence is TGTGCCACCCGGAGGAGGGGTTCCTACGAGCAGTACTTC. It yields the protein CATRRRGSYEQYF.

The chain joins TRBV19 to TRBJ1-2, with D unclear. This CDR3 comprises 17 residues. Germline V gene sequence: CDR1 LNHDA, CDR2 SQIVND (reference sequence). Trimming cost V 1 base and J 4 bases, with 19 bases left between them. CDR3 amino acids: CASSIGAGRKRIYGYTF. In nucleotides, the CDR3 is TGTGCCAGTAGTATAGGGGCAGGTCGCAAACGCATCTATGGCTACACCTTC.

The chain carries TRBV19 and TRBJ1-1; 7 bases align to TRBD1. V was clipped by 1 base and J by 4 bases; unmatched bases: 12. Germline CDR1 LNHDA, CDR2 SQIVND (reference sequence). This CDR3 has 17 residues. The CDR3 region has the DNA TGTGCCAGTAGTATAGGAGGCATTGGGTACAGGGGCACTGAAGCTTTCTTT. It translates to CASSIGGIGYRGTEAFF.

This clone was observed once. Here the CDR3 DNA reads TGTGCCAGCAGCCCAGACAGGGCTGGAAACACCATATATTTT. Translating it yields CASSPDRAGNTIYF. The rearrangement uses TRBV7-8 and TRBJ1-3; 7 bases match TRBD1. From germline, CDR1 is SGHVS and CDR2 FQNEAQ. The CDR3 is made up of 14 amino acids. V trimming: 5 bases; J trimming: 2 bases; junction bases outside the gene matches: 3.

The rearrangement joins TRBV7-2 to TRBJ2-3, with D maybe TRBD1 (5 bases). The CDR3 loop spans 13 amino acids. Germline assignment: CDR1 SGHTA and CDR2 FQGNSA. V gave up 5 bases and J gave up 2 bases, with 8 bases separating them. CDR3 DNA: TGTGCCAGCAGCCCAGGGCCCACAGATACGCAGTATTTT. This gives the protein CASSPGPTDTQYF.

This chain uses TRBV28 with TRBJ1-4; no reliable D call. V was shortened by 7 bases and J by 11 bases, with 17 bases between the two germline ends. Looked up from germline, CDR1 is MDHEN and CDR2 is SYDVKM. The CDR3 has 13 residues. Here the CDR3 reads CASISRERCKLFF. The DNA for the CDR3 is TGTGCCAGCATCTCACGGGAAAGGTGTAAACTGTTTTTT.

This clone was detected once. V and J are TRBV6-1 and TRBJ1-4, with 7 positions matching TRBD1. With V trimmed by 6 bases and J by 8 bases, 9 bases remained unmatched. The CDR3 is made up of 14 amino acids. Germline lookup yields CDR1 MNHNS and CDR2 SASEGT. Written as DNA, the CDR3 is TGTGCCAGCAGGAGGGACAGTGGGAGCGAAAAACTGTTTTTT. This encodes CASRRDSGSEKLFF.

V gene TRBV11-3 combines with J gene TRBJ2-3; 9 positions agree with TRBD1. Trimming at V came to 5 bases and at J to 2 bases, leaving 5 bases not matched to a gene. This CDR3 comprises 15 residues. Germline values: CDR1 SGHNT, CDR2 YENEEA. CDR3 protein: CASSPTGGSTDTQYF. In nucleotides, the CDR3 is TGTGCCAGCAGCCCGACAGGGGGGTCCACAGATACGCAGTATTTT.

The rearrangement links TRBV7-6 to TRBJ2-7; TRBD1 might be the D (6 bases). The CDR3 runs to 13 residues. Germline V gene sequence: CDR1 SGHVS, CDR2 FNYEAQ. Trimming left V 4 bases short and J 3 bases short, with 10 bases between. CDR3 nucleotides: TGTGCCAGCAGCTCGGACAGAGGCTACGAGCAGTACTTC. Translating it yields CASSSDRGYEQYF.

The chain uses TRBV4-1 and TRBJ2-3; a possible D gene is TRBD2 (6 bases). The V end lost 3 bases, the J end lost 2 bases, and 15 bases lay between the germline ends. CDR3 length: 16 amino acids. Germline lookup yields CDR1 MGHRA and CDR2 YSYEKL. The DNA of the CDR3 is TGCGCCAGCAGCCATGGGTGGGGAGGCTACACAGATACGCAGTATTTT. It is translated as CASSHGWGGYTDTQYF.

The rearrangement links TRBV9 to TRBJ2-7, with 10 bases aligning to TRBD2. With 0 bases clipped from V and 2 bases from J, the junction kept 5 bases outside the gene matches. Germline-derived CDR1 and CDR2 are SGDLS and YYNGEE. The CDR3 is made up of 16 amino acids. The chain's CDR3 is CASSVAPTSGAYEQYF. The CDR3 DNA sequence: TGTGCCAGCAGCGTAGCTCCCACTAGCGGGGCCTACGAGCAGTACTTC.

J is TRBJ2-3 and V is TRBV18; D might be TRBD1 or TRBD2, each matching 5 bases. This CDR3 contains 15 residues. V was trimmed by 2 bases and J by 2 bases, leaving 11 bases between them. CDR1 KGHSH and CDR2 LQKENI come from the germline V gene. CDR3 region: CASSPFLGTTDTQYF. The CDR3 coding sequence is TGTGCCAGCTCACCATTTTTGGGGACCACAGATACGCAGTATTTT.

The CDR3: CASGMGTGLYGYTF. DNA for the CDR3: TGTGCTAGTGGAATGGGGACAGGGCTCTATGGCTACACCTTC. The chain is built from TRBV12-5 and TRBJ1-2; 9 bases match TRBD1. There are 14 residues in the CDR3. CDR1 is LGHNT and CDR2 is FRNRAP in the germline V gene. Trimming took 6 bases from V and 4 from J; bases not matched to a gene: 6.

A single count supports this clone. This chain connects TRBV13 to TRBJ2-1; TRBD2 agrees at 14 bases. CDR1 is PRHDT, CDR2 FYEKMQ, per germline (reference sequence). J gave up 8 bases and V 6 bases, and 3 bases lay outside the gene matches. This CDR3 comprises 14 residues. CDR3 sequence (DNA): TGTGCCAGCAGACCGGGACTAGCGGGGGATGAGCAGTTCTTC. It is translated as CASRPGLAGDEQFF.

This clone has a single count. The chain uses TRBV10-3 and TRBJ2-3, with D maybe TRBD2 (6 bases). V was trimmed by 6 bases and J by 2 bases, leaving 6 bases between them. This CDR3 spans 12 amino acids. Germline CDR1 reads ENHRY; CDR2 reads SYGVKD. CDR3 region: CAIRDYTDTQYF. CDR3 sequence (DNA): TGTGCCATCAGGGACTACACAGATACGCAGTATTTT.

This clone was observed once. The gene calls are TRBV5-4 and TRBJ1-2; D is possibly TRBD1 (5 bases). The CDR3 runs to 13 residues. Trimming cost V 7 bases and J 4 bases, with 14 bases left between them. Germline CDR1 reads SGHNT; CDR2 reads YYREEE (reference sequence). The CDR3 loop reads CASSGRAGYGYTF. CDR3 in DNA: TGTGCCAGCTCGGGCAGGGCAGGCTATGGCTACACCTTC.

This chain connects TRBV19 to TRBJ2-5, with D perhaps TRBD1 or TRBD2 (6 bases each). Germline-derived CDR1 and CDR2 are LNHDA and SQIVND (reference sequence). The V and J ends lost 6 bases and 5 bases respectively, with 16 bases between them. CDR3 length equals 14 residues. The DNA for the CDR3 is TGTGCCAGTAGGTCCGGGGGCTGGGGGGAGACCCAGTACTTC. Its translation: CASRSGGWGETQYF.

V usage is TRBV7-2 and J usage is TRBJ1-1; perhaps TRBD1 as D (5 bases). The V end was cut by 3 bases, the J end by 5 bases, with 19 bases between. Germline V lookup: CDR1 SGHTA, CDR2 FQGNSA. This CDR3 has 16 residues. The CDR3 protein is CASSFPSRAGETEAFF. The CDR3 nucleotides are TGTGCCAGCAGCTTCCCCTCGAGGGCGGGGGAGACTGAAGCTTTCTTT.

Comments on this clone: At the DNA level, this CDR3 is encoded by other sequences in the same sample as well. The genes are TRBV5-4 and TRBJ1-2, with TRBD1 matching over 7 bases. Germline values: CDR1 SGHNT, CDR2 YYREEE (reference sequence). The length of the CDR3 is 15 residues. The junction had 9 bases not matched to a gene; V was cut back by 3 bases and J by 4 bases. CDR3 bases: TGTGCCAGCAGCTCCGGACAGGTCAGGCCCTATGGCTACACCTTC. Protein sequence: CASSSGQVRPYGYTF.

The gene calls are TRBV6-1 and TRBJ2-7; no reliable D call. This CDR3 is 11 amino acids long. The germline CDR1 and CDR2 sequences are MNHNS and SASEGT. V shed 5 bases and J shed 6 bases, with 8 bases lying between them. This CDR3 is CASSSQGEQYF. CDR3 nucleotides: TGTGCCAGCAGTTCCCAAGGCGAGCAGTACTTC.